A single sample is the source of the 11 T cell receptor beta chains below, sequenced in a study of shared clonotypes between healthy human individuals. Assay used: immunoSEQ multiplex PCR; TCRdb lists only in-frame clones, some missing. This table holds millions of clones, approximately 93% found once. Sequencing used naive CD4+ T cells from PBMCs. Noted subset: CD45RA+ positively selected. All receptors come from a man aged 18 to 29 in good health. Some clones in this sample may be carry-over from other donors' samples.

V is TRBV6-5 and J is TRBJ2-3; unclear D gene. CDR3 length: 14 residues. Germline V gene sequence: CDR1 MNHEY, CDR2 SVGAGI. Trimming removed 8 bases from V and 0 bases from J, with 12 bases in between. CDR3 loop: CASRVQASTDTQYF. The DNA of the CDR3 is TGTGCCAGCCGGGTCCAGGCGAGCACAGATACGCAGTATTTT.

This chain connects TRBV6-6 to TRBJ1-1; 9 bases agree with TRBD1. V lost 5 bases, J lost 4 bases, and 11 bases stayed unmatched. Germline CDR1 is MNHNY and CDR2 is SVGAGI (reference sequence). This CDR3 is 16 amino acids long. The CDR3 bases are TGTGCCAGCAGTACCCCCGGGACAGGGTATCGCACTGAAGCTTTCTTT. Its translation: CASSTPGTGYRTEAFF.

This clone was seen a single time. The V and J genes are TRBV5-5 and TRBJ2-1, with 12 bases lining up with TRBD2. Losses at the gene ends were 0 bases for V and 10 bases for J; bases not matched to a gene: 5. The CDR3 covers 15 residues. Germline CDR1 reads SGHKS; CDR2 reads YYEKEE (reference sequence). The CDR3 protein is CASSLGLAGVEEQFF. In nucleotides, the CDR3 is TGTGCCAGCAGCTTGGGACTAGCGGGAGTAGAAGAGCAGTTCTTC.

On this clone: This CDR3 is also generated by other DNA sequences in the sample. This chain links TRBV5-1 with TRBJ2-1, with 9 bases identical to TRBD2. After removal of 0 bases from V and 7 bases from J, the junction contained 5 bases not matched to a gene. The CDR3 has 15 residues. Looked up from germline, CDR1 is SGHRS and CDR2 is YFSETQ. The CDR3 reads CASSLGLAGWNEQFF. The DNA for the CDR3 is TGCGCCAGCAGCTTGGGTCTAGCGGGATGGAATGAGCAGTTCTTC.

The CDR3 loop reads CASSQGLNNEQFF. In DNA form, the CDR3 reads TGTGCCAGCAGTCAGGGGTTAAACAATGAGCAGTTCTTC. The gene calls are TRBV7-3 and TRBJ2-1, with a possible D match to TRBD1 (6 bases). Trimming removed 6 bases at V and 5 bases at J, with 11 bases between. Per germline, CDR1 SGHTA and CDR2 FQGTGA. The CDR3 length is 13 residues.

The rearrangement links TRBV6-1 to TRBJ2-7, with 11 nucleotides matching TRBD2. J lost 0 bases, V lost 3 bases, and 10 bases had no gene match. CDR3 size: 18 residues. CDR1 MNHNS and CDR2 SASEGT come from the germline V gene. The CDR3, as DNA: TGTGCCAGCAGTGAGAGTTGGGGACTAGCGGACAGCTCCTACGAGCAGTACTTC. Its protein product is CASSESWGLADSSYEQYF.

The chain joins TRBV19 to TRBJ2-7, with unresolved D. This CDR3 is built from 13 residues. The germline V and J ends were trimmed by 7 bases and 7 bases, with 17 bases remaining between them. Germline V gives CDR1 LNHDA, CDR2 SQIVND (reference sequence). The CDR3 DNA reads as TGTGCCAGTAAACCCAAGAGGATAGTTGAGCAGTACTTC. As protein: CASKPKRIVEQYF.

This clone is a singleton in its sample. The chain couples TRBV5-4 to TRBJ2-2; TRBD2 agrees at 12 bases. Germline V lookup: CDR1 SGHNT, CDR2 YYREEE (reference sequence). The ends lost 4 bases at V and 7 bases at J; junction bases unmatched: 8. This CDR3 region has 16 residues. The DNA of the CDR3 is TGTGCCAGCAGCCCGAGACTAGCGGGAGACGGCGGGGAGCTGTTTTTT. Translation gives CASSPRLAGDGGELFF.

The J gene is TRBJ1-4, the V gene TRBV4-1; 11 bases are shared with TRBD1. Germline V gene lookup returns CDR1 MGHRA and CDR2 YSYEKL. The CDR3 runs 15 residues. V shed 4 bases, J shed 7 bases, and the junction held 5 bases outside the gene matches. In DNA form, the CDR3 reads TGCGCCAGCAGCCTTCCGGGACAGGGGGTTGAAAAACTGTTTTTT. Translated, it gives CASSLPGQGVEKLFF.

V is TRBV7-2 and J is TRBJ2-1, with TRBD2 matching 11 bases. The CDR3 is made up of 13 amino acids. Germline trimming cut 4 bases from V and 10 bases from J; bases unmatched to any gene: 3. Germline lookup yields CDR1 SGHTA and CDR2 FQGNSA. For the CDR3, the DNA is TGTGCCAGCAGCTCGATAGCGGGAGGGGAGCAGTTCTTC. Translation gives CASSSIAGGEQFF.

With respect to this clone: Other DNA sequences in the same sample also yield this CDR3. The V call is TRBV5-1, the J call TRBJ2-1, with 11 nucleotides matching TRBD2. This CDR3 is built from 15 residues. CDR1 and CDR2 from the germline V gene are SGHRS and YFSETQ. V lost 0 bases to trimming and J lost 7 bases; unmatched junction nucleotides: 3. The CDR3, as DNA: TGCGCCAGCAGCTTGGGACTAGCGGGGACAAATGAGCAGTTCTTC. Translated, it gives CASSLGLAGTNEQFF.